This T cell receptor (beta chain) was sequenced during a study of blood T cell repertoires in COVID-19. Study-level background: From the United States, Italy and Spain came samples of acute and convalescent COVID-19.

The CDR3 runs to 14 residues. V shed 1 base, J shed 6 bases, and the junction held 5 bases outside the gene matches. CDR1 MGHRA and CDR2 YSYEKL come from the germline V gene. The repertoire was sequenced with immunoSEQ multiplex PCR; TCRdb's copy has only in-frame clones and lacks some. This sample has more than 300,000 clones, with about 85% found just once. The rearrangement joins TRBV4-1 to TRBJ2-7, with 8 bases aligning to TRBD1. This TCR was recovered from a woman aged 25-40 years who had recovered from COVID-19. Sequenced material: PBMCs or T cells enriched from blood (not recorded which). Here the CDR3 reads CASSQGQGYAEQYF. The CDR3 nucleotides read TGCGCCAGCAGCCAAGGACAGGGGTATGCCGAGCAGTACTTC.